This TCR beta chain was retrieved from a study of CD8 T cells in ankylosing spondylitis. General study points: A motif in TCR beta, a set of eight or nine highly homologous variants, appeared characteristic of ankylosing spondylitis blood. With a CD8+ phenotype, disease-linked clones were relatively rare in peripheral blood. Researchers reportedly found disease-linked clones significantly enriched in matched ankylosing spondylitis synovial fluid. Before this, some motif variants had been reported in reactive arthritis synovial fluid and blood.

Using its own MiXCR run on the 5' RACE reads, TCRdb lists one record per CDR3 protein. Altogether approximately 300,000 distinct CDR3 sequences are present, around 21% being singletons, with the ten largest covering 3.5%. J gave up 7 bases and V 2 bases, and 9 bases lay outside the gene matches. The germline V gene has CDR1 DFQATT and CDR2 SNEGSKA (reference sequence). There are 14 residues in the CDR3. Regarding this clonotype: Its antigen remains unidentified.

The clonotype was recovered from a female donor with ankylosing spondylitis or in good health (not recorded which). The source material was blood, either unsorted or a sorted T cell fraction (not recorded which). The chain uses TRBV20-1 and TRBJ2-7, with 9 bases that match TRBD1. CDR3 amino acids: CSARWGQGTGEQYF. DNA for the CDR3: TGCAGTGCTAGATGGGGACAGGGCACGGGGGAGCAGTACTTC.